Below, 4 T cell receptor beta chains from the same sample are listed, as sequenced in a study of PD-1 blockade in classical Hodgkin lymphoma. With no exception, relapse followed autologous stem cell transplantation in all patients, and brentuximab vedotin exposure varied. Some clones are missing from TCRdb's copy, which holds only in-frame ones; the method was immunoSEQ multiplex PCR. Among 29,000 or so clones, roughly 70% were seen once, and the ten largest hold roughly 15%. Sequenced here: peripheral blood mononuclear cells (PBMCs), sampled before the second cycle of nivolumab. All receptors derive from a human donor with classical Hodgkin lymphoma.

The chain is built from TRBV28 and TRBJ1-2; the D gene is possibly TRBD1 (6 bases). This CDR3 has 15 residues. Trimming removed 8 bases at V and 7 bases at J, with 23 bases between. Germline-derived CDR1 and CDR2 are MDHEN and SYDVKM. The CDR3 sequence is CASGGFGTARGGYTF. The CDR3 DNA follows: TGTGCCAGCGGCGGGTTCGGGACCGCCAGGGGTGGCTACACCTTC.

The CDR3: CASSPAGGGRTGDEQYV. The CDR3 DNA sequence: TGTGCCAGCAGCCCGGCGGGGGGCGGGAGGACCGGCGACGAGCAGTACGTC. This rearrangement joins TRBV28 to TRBJ2-7; the match to TRBD2 covers 8 bases. V lost 6 bases, J lost 5 bases, and 18 bases stayed unmatched. Germline V lookup: CDR1 MDHEN, CDR2 SYDVKM. The CDR3 runs 17 residues.

The rearrangement links TRBV9 to TRBJ2-3, with D possibly matching TRBD1 (5 bases). Germline CDR1 SGDLS, CDR2 YYNGEE. V was shortened by 4 bases and J by 0 bases, with 12 bases between the two germline ends. The CDR3 runs 15 residues. The CDR3 region is CASSPSTVSTDTQYF. The CDR3 DNA follows: TGTGCCAGCAGCCCCTCGACAGTCAGCACAGATACGCAGTATTTT.

The chain is built from TRBV2 and TRBJ1-4, with 7 bases that match TRBD1. Germline assignment: CDR1 SNHLY and CDR2 FYNNEI. This CDR3 has 16 amino acids. V trimming: 7 bases; J trimming: 0 bases; junction bases outside the gene matches: 8. CDR3 coding DNA: TGTGCCAGCATACGGGGACAGACATCAACTAATGAAAAACTGTTTTTT. Its translation: CASIRGQTSTNEKLFF. Full variable domain (missing parts from reference TRBV2 and TRBJ1-4): EPEVTQTPSHQVTQMGQEVILRCVPISNHLYFYWYRQILGQKVEFLVSFYNNEISEKSEIFDDQFSVERPDGSNFTLKIRSTKLEDSAMYFCASIRGQTSTNEKLFFGSGTQLSVL.